This paragraph reports one T cell receptor beta chain. This table comes from immunoSEQ multiplex PCR, and its TCRdb copy is limited to in-frame clones, with some not included. The data show 31,000 or so clones, with 84% seen just once and approximately 0.8% held by the top ten. The data are from a study of PD-1 blockade in classical Hodgkin lymphoma. Time point reported: cycle 4 day 1 (C4D1), after 6 weeks of nivolumab. Every one of the patients relapsed after autologous stem cell transplantation (brentuximab vedotin exposure was variable). Negative magnetic selection isolated CD4+ T cells from thawed PBMCs. This clonotype originated in a human donor with classical Hodgkin lymphoma. Sample: CD4+ T cells from blood, taken before the fourth cycle of nivolumab.

CDR3 nucleotides: TGTGCCAGCAGAACCCCCCCCGGTAGGGGAGGGTATGGCTACACCTTC. Translating gives CASRTPPGRGGYGYTF. The chain links TRBV28 to TRBJ1-2, with D possibly matching TRBD1 (5 bases). The CDR3 spans 16 residues. Germline loops: CDR1 MDHEN, CDR2 SYDVKM. V was pared by 6 bases and J by 5 bases, with 22 bases between.